The 27 T cell receptor beta chains listed next were all sequenced from one sample in a study of monozygotic twins with inflammatory bowel disease. After re-calling the 5' RACE reads, TCRdb lists one entry per CDR3 protein, DNA absent. The sample includes approximately 150,000 distinct CDR3 sequences. The sample comprised blood. The source of these receptors is a human donor with ulcerative colitis or Crohn's disease, or a healthy co-twin of an affected twin (not recorded which).

The chain joins TRBV20-1 to TRBJ1-3. CDR1 and CDR2 (germline): DFQATT, SNEGSKA (reference sequence). The CDR3 consists of 14 residues. CDR3 in amino acids: CSARRPTSGNTIYF.

This CDR3 is CASSQDRSGVENYGYTF. The V gene is TRBV4-3, the J gene TRBJ1-2; checking the TCRdb D call of TRBD1 is not possible without DNA. CDR1 LGHNA and CDR2 YSLEER come from the germline V gene. The CDR3 is 17 residues long.

J is TRBJ2-3 and V is TRBV7-3; TCRdb names TRBD1, which stays unverified in the absence of DNA. Germline CDR1 reads SGHTA; CDR2 reads FQGTGA. CDR3 length: 16 residues. The CDR3 sequence: CASSLIPGRGTDTQYF.

This sequence joins TRBV7-6 and TRBJ2-1. This CDR3 region has 13 residues. Germline loops: CDR1 SGHVS, CDR2 FNYEAQ. CDR3 sequence: CASSDGDHNEQFF.

The gene calls are TRBV6-6 and TRBJ1-2; TCRdb outputs TRBD1, but without DNA this stays unchecked. The CDR3 runs to 13 residues. Germline V gene lookup returns CDR1 MNHNY and CDR2 SVGAGI (reference sequence). CDR3 region: CATDGGMDYGYTF.

The genes are TRBV7-2 and TRBJ2-7; TCRdb picks TRBD1, but there is no DNA to check that call. The CDR3 loop spans 15 amino acids. The V gene's germline CDR1 is SGHTA and CDR2 FQGNSA. The CDR3 region is CASSTSGTGANEQYF.

The rearrangement links TRBV20-1 to TRBJ2-5; lacking DNA, the TRBD1 call made by TCRdb goes unchecked. This CDR3 is 13 amino acids long. Germline V lookup: CDR1 DFQATT, CDR2 SNEGSKA (reference sequence). CDR3 loop: CSARQGARETQYF.

The chain employs TRBV5-1 and TRBJ2-7; TCRdb selects TRBD1, and the lack of DNA leaves this call unchecked. Germline V gene lookup returns CDR1 SGHRS and CDR2 YFSETQ. This CDR3 has 14 residues. CDR3 protein: CASSPRGTNYEQYF.

The gene calls are TRBV7-2 and TRBJ1-2. The CDR3 length is 13 residues. The germline gives CDR1 SGHTA, CDR2 FQGNSA. This CDR3 is CASSLATSYGYTF. Full variable domain (remainder filled in from reference TRBV7-2 and TRBJ1-2): GAGVSQSPSNKVTEKGKDVELRCDPISGHTALYWYRQSLGQGLEFLIYFQGNSAPDKSGLPSDRFSAERTGGSVSTLTIQRTQQEDSAVYLCASSLATSYGYTFGSGTRLTVV.

V usage is TRBV27 and J usage is TRBJ2-4. The length of the CDR3 is 16 residues. Germline V CDR1 and CDR2: MNHEY, SMNVEV (reference sequence). CDR3 in amino acids: CASSLSVGVAKNIQYF.

The chain combines TRBV6-6 with TRBJ1-2. The CDR3 sequence is 14 residues long. Germline V gene sequence: CDR1 MNHNY, CDR2 SVGAGI (reference sequence). The CDR3 region is CASRPDPYTTGYTF.

The chain joins TRBV4-2 to TRBJ2-2; with no DNA, the TCRdb D assignment of TRBD2 cannot be verified. The CDR3 totals 18 residues. Germline V gene sequence: CDR1 LGHNA, CDR2 YNFKEQ. The CDR3 protein is CASSQDSGGLRGTGELFF.

V gene TRBV5-1 combines with J gene TRBJ2-2. Per germline, CDR1 SGHRS and CDR2 YFSETQ. There are 13 residues in the CDR3. The CDR3 sequence: CASSLGASGELFF.

The genes are TRBV27 and TRBJ1-2; TCRdb's D call, TRBD1, is unchecked because there is no DNA. The V gene's germline CDR1 is MNHEY and CDR2 SMNVEV (reference sequence). The length of the CDR3 is 18 residues. The CDR3 region is CASSPYSFVETGGFGYTF.

The chain has TRBV20-1 and TRBJ2-1; checking the TCRdb D call of TRBD2 is not possible without DNA. The CDR3 spans 19 residues. The germline gives CDR1 DFQATT, CDR2 SNEGSKA (reference sequence). The CDR3: CSARPYLGGGGASYNEQFF.

The chain is built from TRBV14 and TRBJ2-2; TCRdb names TRBD1, which stays unverified in the absence of DNA. There are 15 residues in the CDR3. Germline V CDR1 and CDR2: SGHDN, FVKESK. The CDR3 here is CASSQFQGRPGELFF.

The chain recombines TRBV20-1 with TRBJ2-5; the D call of TRBD2 rests on TCRdb alone, since no DNA is present to check it. The germline CDR1 and CDR2 sequences are DFQATT and SNEGSKA (reference sequence). This CDR3 contains 15 residues. The CDR3 loop is CSARDPAGRLETQYF.

The chain carries TRBV7-2 and TRBJ1-2; the TRBD1 assignment by TCRdb is unverifiable without DNA. The CDR3 length is 15 residues. Germline V gene lookup returns CDR1 SGHTA and CDR2 FQGNSA. CDR3 amino acids: CASSLSLAGNYGYTF.

V is TRBV2 and J is TRBJ1-2; TCRdb names TRBD1, which stays unverified in the absence of DNA. The CDR3 totals 13 residues. CDR1 SNHLY and CDR2 FYNNEI come from the germline V gene. The CDR3 spells CASSEGGYYGYTF.

The gene calls are TRBV4-3 and TRBJ1-2. Germline CDR1 reads LGHNA; CDR2 reads YSLEER. CDR3 length: 14 residues. CDR3 amino acids: CASSQGAQDYGYTF.

This chain links TRBV7-2 with TRBJ1-2; lacking DNA, the TRBD1 call made by TCRdb goes unchecked. The length of the CDR3 is 20 residues. Per the germline V gene, CDR1 is SGHTA and CDR2 is FQGNSA. The CDR3 here is CASSLATGAGQAQGHYGYTF.

The chain recombines TRBV5-1 with TRBJ2-2; TCRdb picks TRBD1, but there is no DNA to check that call. There are 17 residues in the CDR3. Germline V gene data show CDR1 as SGHRS and CDR2 as YFSETQ. The CDR3 reads CASSLAGTQTNTGELFF.

The rearrangement joins TRBV6-2 or TRBV6-3 to TRBJ2-4; TCRdb indicates TRBD1, and absent DNA this call remains unverified. The V gene's germline CDR1 is MNHEY and CDR2 SVGEGT. This CDR3 region has 16 residues. CDR3 amino acids: CASSQSGTAAKNIQYF.

CDR3 in amino acids: CSASRGSAYEQYF. V is TRBV20-1 and J is TRBJ2-7. The CDR3 extends over 13 amino acids. Germline V gene sequence: CDR1 DFQATT, CDR2 SNEGSKA (reference sequence).

This chain links TRBV6-6 with TRBJ2-7; TCRdb's D call of TRBD1 is untestable without DNA. This CDR3 has 13 amino acids. The V gene's germline CDR1 is MNHNY and CDR2 SVGAGI (reference sequence). The CDR3 reads CACLGQGSYEQYF.

The rearrangement uses TRBV12-3 or TRBV12-4 and TRBJ1-2; TCRdb's D call of TRBD1 is untestable without DNA. This CDR3 comprises 13 residues. The CDR3 reads CASRKQGSDGYTF.

V is TRBV11-2 and J is TRBJ2-7. Germline CDR1 reads SGHAT; CDR2 reads FQNNGV. The CDR3 consists of 15 residues. The chain's CDR3 is CASSVEAPFIYEQYF.